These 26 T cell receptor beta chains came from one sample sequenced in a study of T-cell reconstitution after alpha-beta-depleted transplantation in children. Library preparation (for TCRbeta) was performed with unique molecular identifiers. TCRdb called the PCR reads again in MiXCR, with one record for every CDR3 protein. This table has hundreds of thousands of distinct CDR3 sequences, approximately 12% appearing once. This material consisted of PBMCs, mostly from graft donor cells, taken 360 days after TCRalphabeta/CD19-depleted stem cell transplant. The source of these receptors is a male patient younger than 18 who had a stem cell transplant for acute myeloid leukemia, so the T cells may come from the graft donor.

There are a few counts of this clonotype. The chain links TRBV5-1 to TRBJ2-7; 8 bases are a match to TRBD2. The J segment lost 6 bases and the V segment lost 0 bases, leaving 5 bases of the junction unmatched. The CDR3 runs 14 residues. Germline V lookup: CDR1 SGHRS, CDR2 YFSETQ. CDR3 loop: CASSLDMRGAEQYF. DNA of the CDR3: TGCGCCAGCAGCTTGGACATGCGGGGGGCCGAGCAGTACTTC.

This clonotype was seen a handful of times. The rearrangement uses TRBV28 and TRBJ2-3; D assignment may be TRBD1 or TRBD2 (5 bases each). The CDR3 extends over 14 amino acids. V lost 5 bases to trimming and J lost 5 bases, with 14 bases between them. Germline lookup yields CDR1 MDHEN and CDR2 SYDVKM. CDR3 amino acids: CASSPGTEEDTQYF. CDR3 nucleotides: TGTGCCAGCAGTCCCGGGACCGAAGAAGATACGCAGTATTTT.

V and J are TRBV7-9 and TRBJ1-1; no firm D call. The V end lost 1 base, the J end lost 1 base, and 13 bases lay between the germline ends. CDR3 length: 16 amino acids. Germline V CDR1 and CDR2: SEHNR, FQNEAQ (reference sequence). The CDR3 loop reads CASSLGAQAPNTEAFF. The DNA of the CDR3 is TGTGCCAGCAGCTTAGGGGCCCAGGCCCCGAACACTGAAGCTTTCTTT.

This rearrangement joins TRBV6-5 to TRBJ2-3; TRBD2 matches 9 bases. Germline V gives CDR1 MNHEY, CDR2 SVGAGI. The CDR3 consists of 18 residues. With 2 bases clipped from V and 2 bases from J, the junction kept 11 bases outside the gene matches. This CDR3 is CASSYTRMAGGPTDTQYF. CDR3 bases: TGTGCCAGCAGTTACACGAGAATGGCGGGAGGGCCCACAGATACGCAGTATTTT.

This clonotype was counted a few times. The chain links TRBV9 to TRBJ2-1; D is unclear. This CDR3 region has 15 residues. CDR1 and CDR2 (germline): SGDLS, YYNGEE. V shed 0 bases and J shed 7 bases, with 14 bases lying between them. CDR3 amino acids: CASSVASTKRNEQFF. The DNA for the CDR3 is TGTGCCAGCAGCGTAGCTTCCACCAAAAGGAATGAGCAGTTCTTC.

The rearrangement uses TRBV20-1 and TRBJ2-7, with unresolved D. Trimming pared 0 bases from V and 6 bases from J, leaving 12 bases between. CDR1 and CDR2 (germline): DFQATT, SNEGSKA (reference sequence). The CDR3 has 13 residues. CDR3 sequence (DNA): TGCAGTGCTAGAGATCCTCCTGCCCCCGAGCAGTACTTC. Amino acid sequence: CSARDPPAPEQYF.

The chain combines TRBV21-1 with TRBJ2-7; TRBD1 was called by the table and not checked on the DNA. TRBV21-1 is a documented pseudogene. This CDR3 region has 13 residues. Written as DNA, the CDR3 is TGTGAGGTGGGGGACAGTTCCGCCTACGAGCAGTACTTC. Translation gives CEVGDSSAYEQYF.

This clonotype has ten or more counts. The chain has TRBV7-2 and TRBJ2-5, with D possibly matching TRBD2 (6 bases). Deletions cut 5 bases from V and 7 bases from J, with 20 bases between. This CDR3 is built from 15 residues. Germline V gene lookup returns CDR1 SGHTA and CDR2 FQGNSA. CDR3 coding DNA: TGTGCCAGCAGCCCCGACCCTACATTCGGGAGGACCCAGTACTTC. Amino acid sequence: CASSPDPTFGRTQYF. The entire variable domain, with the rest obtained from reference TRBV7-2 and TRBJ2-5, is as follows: GAGVSQSPSNKVTEKGKDVELRCDPISGHTALYWYRQSLGQGLEFLIYFQGNSAPDKSGLPSDRFSAERTGGSVSTLTIQRTQQEDSAVYLCASSPDPTFGRTQYFGPGTRLLVL.

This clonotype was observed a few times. The chain's CDR3 is CASSLYGKRAEQYF. The CDR3 bases are TGTGCCAGCAGTTTATACGGAAAACGAGCCGAGCAGTACTTC. This chain connects TRBV27 to TRBJ2-7; D is undetermined. The CDR3 consists of 14 residues. From germline, CDR1 is MNHEY and CDR2 SMNVEV (reference sequence). V shed 1 base and J shed 6 bases, with 13 bases lying between them.

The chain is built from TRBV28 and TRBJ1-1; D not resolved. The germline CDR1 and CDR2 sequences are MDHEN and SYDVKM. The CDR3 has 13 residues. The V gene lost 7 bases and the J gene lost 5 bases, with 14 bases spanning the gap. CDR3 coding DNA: TGTGCCAGCACCGGGTGGAGGGAAACTGAAGCTTTCTTT. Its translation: CASTGWRETEAFF.

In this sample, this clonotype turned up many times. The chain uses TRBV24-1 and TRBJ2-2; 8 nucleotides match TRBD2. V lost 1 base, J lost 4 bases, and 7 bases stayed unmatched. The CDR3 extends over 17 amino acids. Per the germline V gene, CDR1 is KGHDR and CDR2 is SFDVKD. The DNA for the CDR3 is TGTGCCACCAGTGATTTCCCAGCGGGAGCGGCCACCGGGGAGCTGTTTTTT. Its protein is CATSDFPAGAATGELFF.

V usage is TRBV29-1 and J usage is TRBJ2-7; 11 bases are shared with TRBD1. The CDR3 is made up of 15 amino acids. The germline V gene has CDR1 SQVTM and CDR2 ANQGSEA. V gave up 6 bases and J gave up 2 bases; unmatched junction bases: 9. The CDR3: CSVLMRDRGAYEQYF. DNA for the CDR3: TGCAGCGTCCTAATGAGGGACAGGGGGGCCTACGAGCAGTACTTC.

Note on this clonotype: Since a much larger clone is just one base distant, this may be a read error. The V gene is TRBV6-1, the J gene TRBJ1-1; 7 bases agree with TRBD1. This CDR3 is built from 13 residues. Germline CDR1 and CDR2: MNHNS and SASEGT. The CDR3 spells CVTAVQGGTEAFF. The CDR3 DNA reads TGTGTCACAGCAGTCCAGGGGGGTACTGAAGCTTTCTTT.

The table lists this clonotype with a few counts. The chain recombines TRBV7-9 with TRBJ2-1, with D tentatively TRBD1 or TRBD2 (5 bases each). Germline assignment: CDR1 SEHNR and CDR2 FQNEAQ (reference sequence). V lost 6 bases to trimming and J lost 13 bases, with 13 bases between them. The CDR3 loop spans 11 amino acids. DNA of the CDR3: TGTGCCAGCAGGTCGGGGCTTTCCCAGTTCTTC. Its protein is CASRSGLSQFF.

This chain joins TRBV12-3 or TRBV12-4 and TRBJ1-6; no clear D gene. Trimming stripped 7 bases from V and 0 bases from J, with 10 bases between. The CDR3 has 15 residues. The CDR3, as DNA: TGTGCCAGCACCCGGGCCGACTCCTATAATTCACCCCTCCACTTT. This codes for CASTRADSYNSPLHF.

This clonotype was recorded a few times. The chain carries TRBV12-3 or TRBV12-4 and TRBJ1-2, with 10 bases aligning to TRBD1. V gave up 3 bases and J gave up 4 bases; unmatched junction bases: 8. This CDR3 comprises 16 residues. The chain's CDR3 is CASSFGVGTGAYGYTF. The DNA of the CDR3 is TGTGCCAGCAGTTTCGGGGTCGGGACAGGGGCCTATGGCTACACCTTC.

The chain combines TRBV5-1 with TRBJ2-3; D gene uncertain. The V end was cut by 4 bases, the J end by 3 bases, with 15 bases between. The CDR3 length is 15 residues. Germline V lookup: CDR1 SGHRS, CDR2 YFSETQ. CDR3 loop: CASSVGLITTDTQYF. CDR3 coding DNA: TGCGCCAGCAGCGTCGGTTTAATAACGACAGATACGCAGTATTTT.

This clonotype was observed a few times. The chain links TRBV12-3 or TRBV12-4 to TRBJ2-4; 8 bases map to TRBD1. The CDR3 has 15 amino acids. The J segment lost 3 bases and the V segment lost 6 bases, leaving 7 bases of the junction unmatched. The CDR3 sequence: CASRRRGRVKNIQYF. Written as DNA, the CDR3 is TGTGCCAGCAGGCGCAGGGGGCGCGTCAAAAACATTCAGTACTTC.

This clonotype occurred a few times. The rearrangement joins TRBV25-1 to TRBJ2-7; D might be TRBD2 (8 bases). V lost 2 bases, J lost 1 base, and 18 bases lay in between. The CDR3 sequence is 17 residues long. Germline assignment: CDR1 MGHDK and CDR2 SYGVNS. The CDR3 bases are TGTGCCAGCAGTGAAACCCCGACAGGGACTAGTTCCTACGAGCAGTACTTC. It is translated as CASSETPTGTSSYEQYF.

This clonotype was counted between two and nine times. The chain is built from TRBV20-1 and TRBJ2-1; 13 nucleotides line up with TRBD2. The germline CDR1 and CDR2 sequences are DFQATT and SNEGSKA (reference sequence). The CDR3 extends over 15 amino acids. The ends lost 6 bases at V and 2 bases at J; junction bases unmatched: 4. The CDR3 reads CSARGLAGPYNEQFF. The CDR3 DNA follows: TGCAGTGCCAGGGGACTAGCGGGACCCTACAATGAGCAGTTCTTC.

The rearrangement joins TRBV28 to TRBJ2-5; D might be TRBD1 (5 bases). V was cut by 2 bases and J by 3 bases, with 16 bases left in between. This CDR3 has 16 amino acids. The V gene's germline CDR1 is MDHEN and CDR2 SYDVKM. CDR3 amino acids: CASSLGAQRFKETQYF. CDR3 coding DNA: TGTGCCAGCAGTTTAGGGGCTCAGCGCTTTAAAGAGACCCAGTACTTC.

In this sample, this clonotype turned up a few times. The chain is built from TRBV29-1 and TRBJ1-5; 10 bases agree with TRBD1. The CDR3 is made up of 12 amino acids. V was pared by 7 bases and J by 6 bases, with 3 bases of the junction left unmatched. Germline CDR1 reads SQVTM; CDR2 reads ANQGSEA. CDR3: CSAWDRGQPQHF. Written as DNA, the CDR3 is TGCAGCGCTTGGGACAGGGGTCAGCCCCAGCATTTT.

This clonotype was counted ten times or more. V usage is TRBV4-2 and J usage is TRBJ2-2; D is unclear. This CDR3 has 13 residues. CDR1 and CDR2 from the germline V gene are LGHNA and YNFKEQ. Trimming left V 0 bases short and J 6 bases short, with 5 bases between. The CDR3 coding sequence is TGTGCCAGCAGCCAAGATCGCGCCGGGGAGCTGTTTTTT. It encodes CASSQDRAGELFF.

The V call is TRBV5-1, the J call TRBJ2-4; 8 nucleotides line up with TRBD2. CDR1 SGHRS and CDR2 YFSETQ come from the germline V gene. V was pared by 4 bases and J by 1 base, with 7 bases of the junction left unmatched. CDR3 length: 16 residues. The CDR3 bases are TGCGCCAGCAGCCACTCCAGCGGGAGTGCCAAAAACATTCAGTACTTC. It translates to CASSHSSGSAKNIQYF.

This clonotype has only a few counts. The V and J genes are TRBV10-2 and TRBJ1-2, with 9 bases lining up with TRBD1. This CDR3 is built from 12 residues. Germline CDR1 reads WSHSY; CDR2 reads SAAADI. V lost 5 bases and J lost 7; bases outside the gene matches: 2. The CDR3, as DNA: TGCGCCAGCAGTCCGACAGGGGGTGGCTACACCTTC. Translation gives CASSPTGGGYTF.

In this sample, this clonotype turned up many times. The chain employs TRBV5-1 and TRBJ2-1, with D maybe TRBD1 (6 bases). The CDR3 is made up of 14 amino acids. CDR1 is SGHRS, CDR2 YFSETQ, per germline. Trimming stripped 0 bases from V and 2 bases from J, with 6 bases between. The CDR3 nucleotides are TGCGCCAGCAGCTTGGAGGGGGCCTACAATGAGCAGTTCTTC. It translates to CASSLEGAYNEQFF.